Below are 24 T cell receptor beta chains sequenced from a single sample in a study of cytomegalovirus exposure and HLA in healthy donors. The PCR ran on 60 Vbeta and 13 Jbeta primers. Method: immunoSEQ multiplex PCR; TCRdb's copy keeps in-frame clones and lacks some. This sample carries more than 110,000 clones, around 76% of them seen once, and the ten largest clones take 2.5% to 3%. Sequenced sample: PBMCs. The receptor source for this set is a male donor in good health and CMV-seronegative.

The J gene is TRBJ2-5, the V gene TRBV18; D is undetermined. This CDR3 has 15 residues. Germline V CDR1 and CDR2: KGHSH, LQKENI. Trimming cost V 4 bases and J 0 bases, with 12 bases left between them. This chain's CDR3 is CASSLRHQYQETQYF. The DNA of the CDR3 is TGTGCCAGCTCACTACGCCATCAGTACCAAGAGACCCAGTACTTC.

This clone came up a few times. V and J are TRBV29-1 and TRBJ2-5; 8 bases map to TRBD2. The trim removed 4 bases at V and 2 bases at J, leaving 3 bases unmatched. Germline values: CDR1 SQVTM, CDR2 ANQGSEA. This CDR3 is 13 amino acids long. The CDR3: CSVAGGVQETQYF. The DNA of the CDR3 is TGCAGCGTTGCCGGGGGGGTACAAGAGACCCAGTACTTC.

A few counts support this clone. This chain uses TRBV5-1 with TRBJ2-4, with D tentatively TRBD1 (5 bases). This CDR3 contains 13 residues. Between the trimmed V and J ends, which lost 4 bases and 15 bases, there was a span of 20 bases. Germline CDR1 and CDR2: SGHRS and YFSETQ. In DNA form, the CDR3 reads TGCGCCAGCAGCACCCAGACAGAGCCTCTATTGTACTTC. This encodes CASSTQTEPLLYF.

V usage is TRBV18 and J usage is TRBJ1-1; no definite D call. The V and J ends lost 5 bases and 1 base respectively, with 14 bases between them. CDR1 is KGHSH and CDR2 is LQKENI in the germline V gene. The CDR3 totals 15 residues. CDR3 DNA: TGTGCCAGCTCATCCGGTGTAACTGGGAACACTGAAGCTTTCTTT. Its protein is CASSSGVTGNTEAFF.

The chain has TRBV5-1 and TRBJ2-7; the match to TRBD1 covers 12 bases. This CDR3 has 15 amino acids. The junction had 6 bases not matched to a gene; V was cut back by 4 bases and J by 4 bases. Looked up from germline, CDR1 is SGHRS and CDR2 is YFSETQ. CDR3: CASSPGQGARYEQYF. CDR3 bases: TGCGCCAGCAGCCCGGGACAGGGGGCGAGATACGAGCAGTACTTC.

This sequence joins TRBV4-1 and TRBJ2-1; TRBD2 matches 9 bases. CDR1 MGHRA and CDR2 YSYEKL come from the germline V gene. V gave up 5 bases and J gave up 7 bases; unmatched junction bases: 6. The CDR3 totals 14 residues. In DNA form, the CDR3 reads TGCGCCAGCAGCAAGGGACTAGCTAATAATGAGCAGTTCTTC. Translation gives CASSKGLANNEQFF.

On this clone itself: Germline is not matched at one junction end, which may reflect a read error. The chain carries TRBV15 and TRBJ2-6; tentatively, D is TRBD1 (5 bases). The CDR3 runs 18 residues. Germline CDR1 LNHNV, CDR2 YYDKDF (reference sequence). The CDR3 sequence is CATSGEGHSSSGANVLTF. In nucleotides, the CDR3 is TGTGCCACCAGCGGAGAAGGACACTCCTCCTCTGGGGCCAACGTCCTGACTTTC.

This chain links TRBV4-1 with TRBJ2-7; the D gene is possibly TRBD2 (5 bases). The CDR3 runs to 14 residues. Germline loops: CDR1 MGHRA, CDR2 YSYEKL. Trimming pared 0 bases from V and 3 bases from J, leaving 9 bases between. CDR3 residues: CASSQDEGNYEQYF. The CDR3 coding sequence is TGCGCCAGCAGCCAAGACGAGGGCAACTACGAGCAGTACTTC.

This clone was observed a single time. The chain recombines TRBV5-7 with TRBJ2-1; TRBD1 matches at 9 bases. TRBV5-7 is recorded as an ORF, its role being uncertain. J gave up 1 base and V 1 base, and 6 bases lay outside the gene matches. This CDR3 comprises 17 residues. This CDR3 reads CASSLKQGAQSYNEQFF. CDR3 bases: TGTGCCAGCAGCTTGAAACAGGGGGCCCAGTCCTACAATGAGCAGTTCTTC.

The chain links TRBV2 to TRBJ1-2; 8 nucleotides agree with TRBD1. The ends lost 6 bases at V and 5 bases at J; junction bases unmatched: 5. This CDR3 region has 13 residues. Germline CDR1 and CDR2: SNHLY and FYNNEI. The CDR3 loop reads CASSGQGEYGYTF. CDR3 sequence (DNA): TGTGCCAGCAGCGGACAGGGCGAATATGGCTACACCTTC.

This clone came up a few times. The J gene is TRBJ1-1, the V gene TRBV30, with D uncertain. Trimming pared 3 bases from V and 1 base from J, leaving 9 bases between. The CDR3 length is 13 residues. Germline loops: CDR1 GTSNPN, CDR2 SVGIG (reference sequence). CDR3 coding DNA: TGTGCCTGGAGGACACATGGGAACACTGAAGCTTTCTTT. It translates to CAWRTHGNTEAFF.

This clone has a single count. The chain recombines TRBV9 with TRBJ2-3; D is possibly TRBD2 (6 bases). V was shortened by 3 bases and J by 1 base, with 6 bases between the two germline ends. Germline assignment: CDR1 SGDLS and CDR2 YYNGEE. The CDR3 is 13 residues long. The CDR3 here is CASSASGTDTQYF. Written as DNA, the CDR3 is TGTGCCAGCAGCGCTAGCGGCACAGATACGCAGTATTTT.

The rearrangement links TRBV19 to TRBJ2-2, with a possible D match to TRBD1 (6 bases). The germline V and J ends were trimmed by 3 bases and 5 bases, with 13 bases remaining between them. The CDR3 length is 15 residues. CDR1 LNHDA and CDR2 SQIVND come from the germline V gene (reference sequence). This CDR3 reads CASSMETGSTGELFF. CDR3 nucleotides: TGTGCCAGTAGTATGGAGACAGGTTCTACCGGGGAGCTGTTTTTT.

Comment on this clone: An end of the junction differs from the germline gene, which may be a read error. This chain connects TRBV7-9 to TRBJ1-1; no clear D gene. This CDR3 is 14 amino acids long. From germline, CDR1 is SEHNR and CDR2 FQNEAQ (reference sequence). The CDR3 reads CSSSPHQSVTEAFF. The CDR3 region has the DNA TGTTCCAGCAGCCCACACCAGTCCGTCACTGAAGCTTTCTTT.

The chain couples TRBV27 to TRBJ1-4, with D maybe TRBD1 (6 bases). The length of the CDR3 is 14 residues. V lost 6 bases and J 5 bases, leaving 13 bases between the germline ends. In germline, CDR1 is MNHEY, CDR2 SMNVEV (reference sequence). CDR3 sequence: CASSRTDANEKLFF. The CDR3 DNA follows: TGTGCCAGCAGCCGGACAGACGCAAATGAAAAACTGTTTTTT. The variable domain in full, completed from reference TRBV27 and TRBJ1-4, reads EAQVTQNPRYLITVTGKKLTVTCSQNMNHEYMSWYRQDPGLGLRQIYYSMNVEVTDKGDVPEGYKVSRKEKRNFPLILESPSPNQTSLYFCASSRTDANEKLFFGSGTQLSVL.

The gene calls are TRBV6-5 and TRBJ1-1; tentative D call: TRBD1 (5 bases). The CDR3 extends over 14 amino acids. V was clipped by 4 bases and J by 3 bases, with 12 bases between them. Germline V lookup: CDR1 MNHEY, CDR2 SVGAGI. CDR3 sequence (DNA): TGTGCCAGCAGTTCAAGGCGGGGGGACACTGAAGCTTTCTTT. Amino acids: CASSSRRGDTEAFF.

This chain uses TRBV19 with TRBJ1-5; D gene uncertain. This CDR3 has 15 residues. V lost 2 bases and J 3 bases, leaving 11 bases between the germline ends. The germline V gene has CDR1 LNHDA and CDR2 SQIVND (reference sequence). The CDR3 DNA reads TGTGCCAGTAGTATACCACTCAGGTTCAATCAGCCCCAGCATTTT. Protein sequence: CASSIPLRFNQPQHF.

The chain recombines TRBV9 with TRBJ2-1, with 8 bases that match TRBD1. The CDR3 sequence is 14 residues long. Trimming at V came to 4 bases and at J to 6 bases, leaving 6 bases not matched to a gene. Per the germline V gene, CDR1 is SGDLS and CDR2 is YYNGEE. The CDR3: CASSSRTGGNEQFF. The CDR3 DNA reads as TGTGCCAGCAGCTCACGAACAGGGGGCAATGAGCAGTTCTTC.

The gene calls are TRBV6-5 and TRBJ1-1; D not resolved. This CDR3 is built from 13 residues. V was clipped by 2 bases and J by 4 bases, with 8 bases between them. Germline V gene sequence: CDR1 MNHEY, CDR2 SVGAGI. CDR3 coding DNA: TGTGCCAGCAGTTACCATAGGAGCACTGAAGCTTTCTTT. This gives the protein CASSYHRSTEAFF.

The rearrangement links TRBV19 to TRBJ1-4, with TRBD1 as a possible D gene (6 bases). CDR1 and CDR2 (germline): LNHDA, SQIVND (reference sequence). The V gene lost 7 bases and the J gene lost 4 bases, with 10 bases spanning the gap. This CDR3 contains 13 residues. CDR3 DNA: TGTGCCAGTACCGACAGGATTAATGAAAAACTGTTTTTT. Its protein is CASTDRINEKLFF.

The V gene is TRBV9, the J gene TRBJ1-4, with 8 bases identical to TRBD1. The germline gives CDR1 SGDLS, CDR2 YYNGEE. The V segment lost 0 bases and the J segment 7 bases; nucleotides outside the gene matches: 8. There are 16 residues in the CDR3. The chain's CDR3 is CASSVAPGGQGEKLFF. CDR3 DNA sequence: TGTGCCAGCAGCGTAGCCCCGGGAGGACAGGGTGAAAAACTGTTTTTT.

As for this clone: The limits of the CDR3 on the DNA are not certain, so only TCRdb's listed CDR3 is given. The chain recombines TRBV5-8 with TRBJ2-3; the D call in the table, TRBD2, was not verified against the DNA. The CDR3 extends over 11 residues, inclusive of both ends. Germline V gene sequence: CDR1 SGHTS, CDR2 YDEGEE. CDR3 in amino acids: CASSLVASGIF.

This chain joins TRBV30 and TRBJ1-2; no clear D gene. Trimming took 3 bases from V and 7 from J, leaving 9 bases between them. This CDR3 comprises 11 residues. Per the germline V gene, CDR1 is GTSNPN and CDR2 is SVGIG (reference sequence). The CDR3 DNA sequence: TGTGCCTGGAGCGTATCGGGTGGCTACACCTTC. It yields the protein CAWSVSGGYTF.

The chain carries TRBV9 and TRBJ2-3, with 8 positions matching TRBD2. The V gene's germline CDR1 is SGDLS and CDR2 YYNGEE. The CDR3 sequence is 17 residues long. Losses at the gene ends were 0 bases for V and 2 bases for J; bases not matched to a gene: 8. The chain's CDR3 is CASSVGSSGASTDTQYF. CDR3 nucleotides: TGTGCCAGCAGCGTAGGTAGTAGCGGGGCATCCACAGATACGCAGTATTTT.